These 18 T cell receptor beta chains were sequenced from one sample in a study of cytomegalovirus exposure and HLA in healthy donors. Some clones are missing from TCRdb's copy, which holds only in-frame ones; the method was immunoSEQ multiplex PCR. The sample carries fewer than 90,000 clones, about four fifths recorded once. Material for sequencing was PBMCs. These receptors came from a woman between 18 and 30 years old in good health and CMV-seropositive.

The count of this clone is one. DNA of the CDR3: TGTGCCAGCTCAGGGCCATCAGGATCCACTAATGAAAAACTGTTTTTT. Amino acids: CASSGPSGSTNEKLFF. The V gene is TRBV18, the J gene TRBJ1-4; the D is unclear. Trimming took 5 bases from V and 2 from J, leaving 15 bases between them. Germline V gene lookup returns CDR1 KGHSH and CDR2 LQKENI. The CDR3 spans 16 residues.

The gene calls are TRBV7-2 and TRBJ2-5; no firm D call. The length of the CDR3 is 13 residues. Deletions cut 4 bases from V and 5 bases from J, with 11 bases between. CDR1 is SGHTA and CDR2 is FQGNSA in the germline V gene. The CDR3 region is CASSSSPYETQYF. CDR3 sequence (DNA): TGTGCCAGCAGCTCCTCCCCCTATGAGACCCAGTACTTC.

This clone occurred once. The rearrangement joins TRBV15 to TRBJ1-5; a possible D gene is TRBD1 (5 bases). This CDR3 region has 14 residues. Trimming cost V 8 bases and J 1 base, with 12 bases left between them. Germline CDR1 reads LNHNV; CDR2 reads YYDKDF (reference sequence). In DNA, the CDR3 is TGTGCCACCTCACGCGACAGAAGCAATCAGCCCCAGCATTTT. This codes for CATSRDRSNQPQHF. The variable domain in full, with the rest retrieved from reference TRBV15 and TRBJ1-5, is DAMVIQNPRYQVTQFGKPVTLSCSQTLNHNVMYWYQQKSSQAPKLLFHYYDKDFNNEADTPDNFQSRRPNTSFCFLDIRSPGLGDTAMYLCATSRDRSNQPQHFGDGTRLSIL.

The J gene is TRBJ2-7, the V gene TRBV4-2; D is perhaps TRBD1 (5 bases). Trimming took 1 base from V and 2 from J, leaving 9 bases between them. The germline V gene encodes CDR1 LGHNA and CDR2 YNFKEQ. The CDR3 length is 14 residues. The CDR3 spells CASSQGQGTYEQYF. In nucleotides, the CDR3 is TGTGCCAGCAGCCAAGGTCAGGGAACCTACGAGCAGTACTTC.

Only a few counts were recorded for this clone. J is TRBJ2-5 and V is TRBV11-2; a possible D gene is TRBD1 (8 bases). Trimming removed 5 bases at V and 5 bases at J, with 15 bases between. This CDR3 region has 14 residues. Germline V gives CDR1 SGHAT, CDR2 FQNNGV. CDR3 residues: CASSEQGGVETQYF. CDR3 nucleotides: TGTGCCAGCAGCGAACAGGGGGGGGTGGAGACCCAGTACTTC.

The chain recombines TRBV9 with TRBJ1-1, with 9 positions matching TRBD1. CDR3 length: 14 amino acids. The V gene end was trimmed by 3 bases and the J gene end by 7 bases; junction bases not matched to a gene: 7. Germline assignment: CDR1 SGDLS and CDR2 YYNGEE. The DNA of the CDR3 is TGTGCCAGCAGCGCTTACGGGACAGGGCTTGAAGCTTTCTTT. Protein sequence: CASSAYGTGLEAFF. Using reference TRBV9 and TRBJ1-1 for the parts outside the CDR3, the full variable domain is DSGVTQTPKHLITATGQRVTLRCSPRSGDLSVYWYQQSLDQGLQFLIQYYNGEERAKGNILERFSAQQFPDLHSELNLSSLELGDSALYFCASSAYGTGLEAFFGQGTRLTVV.

The chain has TRBV4-2 and TRBJ2-5; 14 nucleotides match TRBD2. V lost 1 base to trimming and J lost 5 bases; unmatched junction nucleotides: 9. This CDR3 spans 18 amino acids. Germline CDR1 and CDR2: LGHNA and YNFKEQ. The CDR3 coding sequence is TGTGCCAGCAGCCAAGTAGGGACTAGCGGGGGAAAGGGGGAGACCCAGTACTTC. Its translation: CASSQVGTSGGKGETQYF.

The chain is built from TRBV7-2 and TRBJ2-5; 8 bases fit TRBD2. V shed 2 bases, J shed 4 bases, and the junction held 9 bases outside the gene matches. There are 16 residues in the CDR3. Per the germline V gene, CDR1 is SGHTA and CDR2 is FQGNSA. CDR3 DNA sequence: TGTGCCAGCAGCTTAACCGGGCGTACTAGCGGAGAGACCCAGTACTTC. Its protein product is CASSLTGRTSGETQYF.

The J gene is TRBJ2-1, the V gene TRBV11-2; 8 positions agree with TRBD2. V was pared by 7 bases and J by 12 bases, with 14 bases of the junction left unmatched. The germline CDR1 and CDR2 sequences are SGHAT and FQNNGV. There are 14 residues in the CDR3. The CDR3 DNA is TGTGCCAGCACCCCCCCCTCCCGGGGGGGCCGGCAGTTCTTC. Translation gives CASTPPSRGGRQFF.

V usage is TRBV6-4 and J usage is TRBJ2-3, with D tentatively TRBD2 (6 bases). The CDR3 loop spans 15 amino acids. Germline V gene sequence: CDR1 MRHNA, CDR2 SNTAGT. The V and J ends lost 8 bases and 0 bases respectively, with 15 bases between them. CDR3 loop: CASGGTDCSTDTQYF. In DNA, the CDR3 is TGTGCCAGCGGGGGGACCGACTGTAGCACAGATACGCAGTATTTT.

The chain carries TRBV30 and TRBJ2-5, with TRBD2 as a possible D gene (5 bases). Germline loops: CDR1 GTSNPN, CDR2 SVGIG (reference sequence). The CDR3 spans 12 residues. Trimming pared 3 bases from V and 5 bases from J, leaving 10 bases between. CDR3 in DNA: TGTGCCTGGAGCACGAGCGGCGAGACCCAGTACTTC. It encodes CAWSTSGETQYF.

This chain joins TRBV28 and TRBJ1-3; D possibly corresponds to TRBD1 (5 bases). The ends were cut back, 7 bases at V and 7 bases at J, with 14 bases in the middle. This CDR3 region has 13 residues. The germline gives CDR1 MDHEN, CDR2 SYDVKM. DNA for the CDR3: TGTGCCAGCACCGGCCATGGGGGGAACACCATATATTTT. Translation: CASTGHGGNTIYF.

DNA of the CDR3: TGTGCCAGCAGCACCGGGACAGGGGCGGAAAATGAGCAGTTCTTC. It specifies CASSTGTGAENEQFF. The rearrangement links TRBV6-7 to TRBJ2-1; 10 nucleotides align to TRBD1. TRBV6-7 is assigned to the ORF class and has an uncertain function. The CDR3 covers 15 residues. Losses at the gene ends were 6 bases for V and 7 bases for J; bases not matched to a gene: 9.

To note about this clone: In the same sample, other DNA sequences code for this CDR3. The chain couples TRBV4-3 to TRBJ2-3, with TRBD2 matching over 13 bases. This CDR3 is built from 17 residues. CDR1 LGHNA and CDR2 YSLEER come from the germline V gene. V gave up 3 bases and J gave up 0 bases; unmatched junction bases: 3. CDR3 region: CASSHGTSGESTDTQYF. CDR3 in DNA: TGCGCCAGCAGCCATGGGACTAGCGGGGAGAGCACAGATACGCAGTATTTT.

Only a few counts were recorded for this clone. V is TRBV6-5 and J is TRBJ1-2, with 8 bases identical to TRBD1. CDR3 length: 13 amino acids. Losses at the gene ends were 5 bases for V and 8 bases for J; bases not matched to a gene: 7. Germline CDR1 and CDR2: MNHEY and SVGAGI. The DNA of the CDR3 is TGTGCCAGCAGTCCTACAGGGGGTTACGGCTACACCTTC. Protein sequence: CASSPTGGYGYTF.

Here the CDR3 reads CAWNWGQDNSYEQYF. DNA for the CDR3: TGTGCCTGGAATTGGGGACAGGACAACTCCTACGAGCAGTACTTC. The chain joins TRBV30 to TRBJ2-7, with 8 bases identical to TRBD1. CDR3 length: 15 residues. Trimming took 4 bases from V and 0 from J; bases not matched to a gene: 8. Germline CDR1 GTSNPN, CDR2 SVGIG (reference sequence).

The count of this clone is one. The chain uses TRBV6-5 and TRBJ1-6; TRBD1 might be the D (5 bases). V shed 4 bases and J shed 4 bases, with 8 bases lying between them. CDR1 and CDR2 (germline): MNHEY, SVGAGI. The length of the CDR3 is 14 residues. The CDR3 loop is CASSLQEYNSPLHF. The CDR3, as DNA: TGTGCCAGCAGTTTACAGGAGTATAATTCACCCCTCCACTTT.

The chain joins TRBV5-6 to TRBJ1-1, with D tentatively TRBD1 (6 bases). CDR3 length equals 14 residues. The germline gives CDR1 SGHDT, CDR2 YYEEEE. The V end lost 3 bases, the J end lost 4 bases, and 13 bases lay between the germline ends. CDR3 amino acids: CASSYPQGRTEAFF. The CDR3 DNA is TGTGCCAGCAGCTATCCTCAGGGGCGCACTGAAGCTTTCTTT. The full variable domain, completed using reference TRBV5-6 and TRBJ1-1, is DAGVTQSPTHLIKTRGQQVTLRCSPKSGHDTVSWYQQALGQGPQFIFQYYEEEERQRGNFPDRFSGHQFPNYSSELNVNALLLGDSALYLCASSYPQGRTEAFFGQGTRLTVV.